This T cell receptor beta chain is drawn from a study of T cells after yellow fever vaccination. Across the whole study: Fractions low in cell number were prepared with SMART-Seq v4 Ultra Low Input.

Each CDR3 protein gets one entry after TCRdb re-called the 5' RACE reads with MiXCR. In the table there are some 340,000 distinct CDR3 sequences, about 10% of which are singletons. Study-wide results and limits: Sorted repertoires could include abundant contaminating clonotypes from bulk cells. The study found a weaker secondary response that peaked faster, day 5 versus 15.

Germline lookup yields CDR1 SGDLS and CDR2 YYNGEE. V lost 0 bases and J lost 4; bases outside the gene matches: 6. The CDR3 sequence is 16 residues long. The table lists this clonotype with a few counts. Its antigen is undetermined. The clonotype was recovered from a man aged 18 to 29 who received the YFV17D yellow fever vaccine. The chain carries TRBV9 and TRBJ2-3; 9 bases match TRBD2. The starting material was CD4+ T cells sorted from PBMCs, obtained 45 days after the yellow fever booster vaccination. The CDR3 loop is CASSVGASGDADTQYF. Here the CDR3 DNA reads TGTGCCAGCAGCGTAGGGGCTAGCGGGGACGCAGATACGCAGTATTTT.